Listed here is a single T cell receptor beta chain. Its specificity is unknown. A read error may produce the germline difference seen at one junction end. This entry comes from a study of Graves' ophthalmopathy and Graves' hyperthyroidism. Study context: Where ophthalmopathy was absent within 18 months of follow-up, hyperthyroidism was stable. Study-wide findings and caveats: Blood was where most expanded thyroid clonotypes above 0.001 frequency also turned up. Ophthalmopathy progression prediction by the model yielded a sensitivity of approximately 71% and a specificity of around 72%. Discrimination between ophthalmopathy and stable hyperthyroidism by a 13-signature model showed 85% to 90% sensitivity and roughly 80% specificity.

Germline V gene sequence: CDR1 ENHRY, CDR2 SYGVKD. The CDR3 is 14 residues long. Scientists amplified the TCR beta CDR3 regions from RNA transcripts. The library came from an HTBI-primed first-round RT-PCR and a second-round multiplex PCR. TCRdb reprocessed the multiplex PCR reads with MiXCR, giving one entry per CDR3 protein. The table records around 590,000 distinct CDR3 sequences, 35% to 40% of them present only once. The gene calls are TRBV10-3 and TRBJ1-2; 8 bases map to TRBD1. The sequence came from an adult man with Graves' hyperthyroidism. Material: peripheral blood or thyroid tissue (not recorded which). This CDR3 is CASSEIGQGAGYTF. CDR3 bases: TGTGCCAGCAGTGAGATCGGGCAGGGGGCAGGCTACACCTTC.